This entry concerns a single TCR beta chain. Its antigen is as yet unknown. Random hexamers were used to reverse transcribe roughly 0.5 to 1 ug of RNA. TCRdb passed the immunoSEQ multiplex PCR reads through MiXCR, listing each CDR3 protein once. The sample includes approximately 190,000 distinct CDR3 sequences, roughly 94% of them seen just once. This sample stems from a study of CD8 T cells in Susac syndrome. As for the study in general: Within the sequenced Susac syndrome patient group, six exhibited active disease and roughly 8 were in remission.

The sequenced target, TCR beta, came from blood CD8+ and CD4+ T cells. Whole-study results and caveats: Among people with Susac, CD8+ clonal expansion was greatest in TEMRA cells and active patients.

Trimming removed 3 bases at V and 3 bases at J, with 9 bases between. CDR3 length: 13 residues. CDR1 and CDR2 from the germline V gene are MGHRA and YSYEKL. The receptor was derived from a human donor with Susac syndrome. Material for sequencing was CD8+ T cells from PBMCs. V is TRBV4-1 and J is TRBJ2-7; tentative D call: TRBD2 (6 bases). CDR3 sequence: CASSQIGGYEQYF. CDR3 bases: TGCGCCAGCAGCCAGATCGGGGGCTACGAGCAGTACTTC.